The clone carrying this TCR beta chain was seen a single time. This sample is drawn from a study of control samples from healthy donors and cancer patients. This table comes from immunoSEQ multiplex PCR, and its TCRdb copy is limited to in-frame clones, with some not included. The data hold around 90,000 clones, with more than 70% observed a single time. Material: blood. The receptor comes from a woman aged 40-49 years in good health.

CDR3 nucleotides: TGTGCCTGGAGAGGGGAGTGGGGAACCAGCACAGATACGCAGTATTTT. Its translation is CAWRGEWGTSTDTQYF. The V call is TRBV30, the J call TRBJ2-3, with D possibly being TRBD1 or TRBD2 (5 bases each). This CDR3 has 16 residues. CDR1 and CDR2 from the germline V gene are GTSNPN and SVGIG (reference sequence). The V gene lost 3 bases and the J gene lost 0 bases, with 16 bases spanning the gap.